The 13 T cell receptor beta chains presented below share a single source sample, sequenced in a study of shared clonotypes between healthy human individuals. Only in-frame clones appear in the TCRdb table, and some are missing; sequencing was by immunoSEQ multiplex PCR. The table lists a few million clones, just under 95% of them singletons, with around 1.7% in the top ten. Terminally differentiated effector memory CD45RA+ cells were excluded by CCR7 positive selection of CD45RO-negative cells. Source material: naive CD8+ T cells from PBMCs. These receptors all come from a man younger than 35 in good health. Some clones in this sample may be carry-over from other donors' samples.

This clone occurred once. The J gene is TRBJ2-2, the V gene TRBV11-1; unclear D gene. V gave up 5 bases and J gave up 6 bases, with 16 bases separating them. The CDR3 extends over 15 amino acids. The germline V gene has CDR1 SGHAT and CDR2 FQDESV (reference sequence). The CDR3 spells CASSPPGDLSGELFF. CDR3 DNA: TGTGCCAGCAGCCCCCCCGGTGACCTCTCCGGGGAGCTGTTTTTT.

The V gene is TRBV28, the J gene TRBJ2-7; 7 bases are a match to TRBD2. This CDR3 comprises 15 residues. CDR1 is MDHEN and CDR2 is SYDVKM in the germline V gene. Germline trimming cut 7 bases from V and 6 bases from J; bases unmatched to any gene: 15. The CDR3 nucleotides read TGTGCCAGCACCCGAAGGGAGGGTTTATCAGCCGAGCAGTACTTC. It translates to CASTRREGLSAEQYF.

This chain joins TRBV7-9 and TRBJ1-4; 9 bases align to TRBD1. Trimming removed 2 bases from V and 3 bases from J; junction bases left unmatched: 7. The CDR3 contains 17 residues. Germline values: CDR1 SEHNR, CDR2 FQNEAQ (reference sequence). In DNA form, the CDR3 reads TGTGCCAGCAGCTTACGTCGGGACAGGGTCCCTAATGAAAAACTGTTTTTT. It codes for CASSLRRDRVPNEKLFF. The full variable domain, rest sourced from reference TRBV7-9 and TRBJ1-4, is DTGVSQNPRHKITKRGQNVTFRCDPISEHNRLYWYRQTLGQGPEFLTYFQNEAQLEKSRLLSDRFSAERPKGSFSTLEIQRTEQGDSAMYLCASSLRRDRVPNEKLFFGSGTQLSVL.

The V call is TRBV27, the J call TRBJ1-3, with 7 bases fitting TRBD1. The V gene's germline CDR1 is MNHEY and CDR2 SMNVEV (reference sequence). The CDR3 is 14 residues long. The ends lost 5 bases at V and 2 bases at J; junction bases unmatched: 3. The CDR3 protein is CASSPGTAGNTIYF. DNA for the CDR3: TGTGCCAGCAGTCCCGGGACAGCTGGAAACACCATATATTTT.

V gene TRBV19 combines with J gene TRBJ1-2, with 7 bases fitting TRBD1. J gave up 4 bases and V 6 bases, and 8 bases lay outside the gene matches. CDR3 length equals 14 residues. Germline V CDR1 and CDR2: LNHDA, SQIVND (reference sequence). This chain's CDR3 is CASRRRQGGYGYTF. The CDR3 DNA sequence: TGTGCCAGTAGACGGAGACAGGGAGGCTATGGCTACACCTTC.

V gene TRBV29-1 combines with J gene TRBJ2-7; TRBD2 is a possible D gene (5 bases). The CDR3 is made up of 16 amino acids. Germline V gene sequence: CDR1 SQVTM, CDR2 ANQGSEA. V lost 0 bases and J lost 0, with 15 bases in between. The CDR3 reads CSVEDRPMSGSYEQYF. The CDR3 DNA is TGCAGCGTTGAAGATCGCCCCATGAGCGGCTCCTACGAGCAGTACTTC.

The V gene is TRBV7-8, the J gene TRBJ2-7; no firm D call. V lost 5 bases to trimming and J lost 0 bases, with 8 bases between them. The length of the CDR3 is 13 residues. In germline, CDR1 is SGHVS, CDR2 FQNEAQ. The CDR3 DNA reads TGTGCCAGCAGCCAAAGGGACTCCTACGAGCAGTACTTC. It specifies CASSQRDSYEQYF.

For the CDR3, the DNA is TGTGCCAGCAGTGAGATAGTCACTCAAACCAATCAGCCCCAGCATTTT. As protein: CASSEIVTQTNQPQHF. The gene calls are TRBV2 and TRBJ1-5; no definite D call. Trimming shortened V by 3 bases and J by 3 bases, and 15 bases separated the two germline ends. The CDR3 is 16 amino acids. Germline V gives CDR1 SNHLY, CDR2 FYNNEI.

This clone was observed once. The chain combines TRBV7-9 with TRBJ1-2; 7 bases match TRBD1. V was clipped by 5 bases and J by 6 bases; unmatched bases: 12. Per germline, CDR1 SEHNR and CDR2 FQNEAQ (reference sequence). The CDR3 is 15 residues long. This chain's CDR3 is CASSPSTGVKNGYTF. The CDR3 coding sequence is TGTGCCAGCAGCCCCTCTACAGGGGTGAAGAATGGCTACACCTTC.

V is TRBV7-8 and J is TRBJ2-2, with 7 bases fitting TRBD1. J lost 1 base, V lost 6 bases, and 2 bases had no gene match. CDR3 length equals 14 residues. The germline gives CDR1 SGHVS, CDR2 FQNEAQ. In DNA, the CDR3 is TGTGCCAGCAGAGCAGGGGGGAACACCGGGGAGCTGTTTTTT. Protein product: CASRAGGNTGELFF. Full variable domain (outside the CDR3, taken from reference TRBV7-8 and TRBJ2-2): GAGVSQSPRYKVAKRGQDVALRCDPISGHVSLFWYQQALGQGPEFLTYFQNEAQLDKSGLPSDRFFAERPEGSVSTLKIQRTQQEDSAVYLCASRAGGNTGELFFGEGSRLTVL.

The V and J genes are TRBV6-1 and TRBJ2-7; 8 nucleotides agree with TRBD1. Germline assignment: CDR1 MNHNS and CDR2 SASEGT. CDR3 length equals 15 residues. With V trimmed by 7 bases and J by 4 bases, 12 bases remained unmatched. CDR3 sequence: CASTPRGQGAYEQYF. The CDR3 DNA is TGTGCCAGCACCCCAAGAGGGCAGGGGGCGTACGAGCAGTACTTC.

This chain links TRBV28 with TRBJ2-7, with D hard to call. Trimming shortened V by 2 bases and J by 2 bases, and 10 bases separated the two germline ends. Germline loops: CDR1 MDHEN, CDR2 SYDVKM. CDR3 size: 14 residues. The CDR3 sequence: CASSLLISPYEQYF. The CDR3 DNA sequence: TGTGCCAGCAGTTTACTTATATCCCCCTACGAGCAGTACTTC.

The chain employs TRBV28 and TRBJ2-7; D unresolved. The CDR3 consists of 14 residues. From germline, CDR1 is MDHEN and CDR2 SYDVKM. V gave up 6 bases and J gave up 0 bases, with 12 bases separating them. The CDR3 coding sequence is TGTGCCAGCAGCCCTAGAAGTACCTCCTACGAGCAGTACTTC. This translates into CASSPRSTSYEQYF. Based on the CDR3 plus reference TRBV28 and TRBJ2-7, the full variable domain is DVKVTQSSRYLVKRTGEKVFLECVQDMDHENMFWYRQDPGLGLRLIYFSYDVKMKEKGDIPEGYSVSREKKERFSLILESASTNQTSMYLCASSPRSTSYEQYFGPGTRLTVT.